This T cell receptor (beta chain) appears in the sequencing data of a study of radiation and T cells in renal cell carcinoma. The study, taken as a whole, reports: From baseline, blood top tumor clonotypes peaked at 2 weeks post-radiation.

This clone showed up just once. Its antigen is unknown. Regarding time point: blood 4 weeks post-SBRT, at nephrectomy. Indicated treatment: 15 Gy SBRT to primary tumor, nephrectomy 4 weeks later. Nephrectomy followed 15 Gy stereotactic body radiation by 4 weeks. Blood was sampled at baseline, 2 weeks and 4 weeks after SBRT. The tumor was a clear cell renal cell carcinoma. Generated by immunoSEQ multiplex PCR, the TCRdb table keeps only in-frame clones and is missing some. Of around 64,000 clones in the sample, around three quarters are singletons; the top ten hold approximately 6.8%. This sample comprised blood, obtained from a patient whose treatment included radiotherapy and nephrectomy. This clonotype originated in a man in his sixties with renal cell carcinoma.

In DNA form, the CDR3 reads TGTGCCAGCAGCGTAAGTCCCGCTAGCACAGATACGCAGTATTTT. It translates to CASSVSPASTDTQYF. The rearrangement uses TRBV9 and TRBJ2-3; D remains ambiguous. The germline V and J ends were trimmed by 1 base and 0 bases, with 9 bases remaining between them. The CDR3 sequence is 15 residues long. Germline-derived CDR1 and CDR2 are SGDLS and YYNGEE.